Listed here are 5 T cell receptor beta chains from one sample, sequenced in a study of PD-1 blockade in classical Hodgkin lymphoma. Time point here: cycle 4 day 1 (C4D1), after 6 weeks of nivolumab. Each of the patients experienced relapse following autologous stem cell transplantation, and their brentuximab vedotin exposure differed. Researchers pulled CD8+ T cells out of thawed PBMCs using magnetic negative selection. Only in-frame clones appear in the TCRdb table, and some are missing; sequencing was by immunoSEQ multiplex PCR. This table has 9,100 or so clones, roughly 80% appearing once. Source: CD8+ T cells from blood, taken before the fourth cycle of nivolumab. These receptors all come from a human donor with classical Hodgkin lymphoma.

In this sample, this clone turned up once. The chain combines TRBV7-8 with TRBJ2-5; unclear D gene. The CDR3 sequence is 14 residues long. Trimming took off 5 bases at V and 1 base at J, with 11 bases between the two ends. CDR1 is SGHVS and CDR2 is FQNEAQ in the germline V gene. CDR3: CASSHPTGQETQYF. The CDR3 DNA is TGTGCCAGCAGCCACCCAACGGGCCAAGAGACCCAGTACTTC.

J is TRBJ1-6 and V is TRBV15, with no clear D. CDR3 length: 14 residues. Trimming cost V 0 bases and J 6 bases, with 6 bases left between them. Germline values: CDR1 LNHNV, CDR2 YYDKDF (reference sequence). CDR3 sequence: CATSRDPINSPLHF. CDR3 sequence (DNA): TGTGCCACCAGCAGAGATCCGATTAATTCACCCCTCCACTTT.

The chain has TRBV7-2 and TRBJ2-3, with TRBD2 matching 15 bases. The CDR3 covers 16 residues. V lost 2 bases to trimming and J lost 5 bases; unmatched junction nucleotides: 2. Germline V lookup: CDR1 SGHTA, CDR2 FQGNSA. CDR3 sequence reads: CASSLLGLAGGDTQYF. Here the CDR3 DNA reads TGTGCCAGCAGCTTATTGGGACTAGCGGGGGGAGATACGCAGTATTTT.

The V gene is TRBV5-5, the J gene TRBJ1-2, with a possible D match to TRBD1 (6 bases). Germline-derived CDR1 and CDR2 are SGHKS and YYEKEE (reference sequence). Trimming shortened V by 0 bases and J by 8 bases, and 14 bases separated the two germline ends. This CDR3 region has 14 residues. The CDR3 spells CASSLGTAPGGYTF. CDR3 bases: TGTGCCAGCAGCTTGGGGACAGCCCCAGGAGGCTACACCTTC.

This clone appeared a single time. The CDR3 DNA sequence: TGTGCCAGCAGCCGGACAGGGGGCTACAATGAGCAGTTCTTC. It encodes CASSRTGGYNEQFF. This chain connects TRBV11-2 to TRBJ2-1, with TRBD1 identical over 10 bases. The CDR3 runs to 14 residues. Germline V gives CDR1 SGHAT, CDR2 FQNNGV. V was clipped by 5 bases and J by 3 bases; unmatched bases: 1.